The rows below give T cell receptor beta chains drawn from one sample of a study of T cell changes during pregnancy in multiple sclerosis. Data came from immunoSEQ multiplex PCR; TCRdb stores just in-frame clones and leaves some out. The profile shows 75,000 to 80,000 clones, just over 90% of them singletons. The source material was peripheral blood, sampled after pregnancy. These receptor sequences come from a female donor in good health, enrolled as a control in a pregnancy study. Both conserved end residues are part of each CDR3. D genes are given only for firm matches. A row's size may be missing; if present it is once, few, many or a size class.

J gene	clone size	CDR3 length	D gene	V gene	CDR3 DNA	CDR3 protein
TRBJ2-7	-	14	-	TRBV28	TGTGCCAGCATAACCTCCGGCGGGACCTACGAGCAGTACTTC	CASITSGGTYEQYF
TRBJ2-1	once	18	-	TRBV2	TGTGCCAGCAGTTCCGGGACATTACTAACGAGCTCCTACAATGAGCAGTTCTTC	CASSSGTLLTSSYNEQFF
TRBJ1-1	-	13	-	TRBV29-1	TGCCTTGCCCGACAGGACGGGAACACTGAAGCTTTCTTT	CLARQDGNTEAFF
TRBJ1-1	-	15	-	TRBV7-9	TGTGCCAGCAGCTTACCAATACCAACAGAAGAAGAAGCTTTCTTT	CASSLPIPTEEEAFF
TRBJ2-1	-	15	TRBD2	TRBV6-4	TGTGCCAGCAGTGCCCGGGGAGGGCCCGACAATGAGCAGTTCTTC	CASSARGGPDNEQFF
TRBJ2-7	-	17	TRBD2	TRBV9	TGTGCCAGCAGCGTAGGAAGGGGGGACGGGGGGGGATACGAGCAGTACTTC	CASSVGRGDGGGYEQYF
TRBJ1-1	-	13	-	TRBV11-1	TGTGCCAGCAGCTCGCAGGGGAACACTGAAGCTTTCTTT	CASSSQGNTEAFF
TRBJ2-1	-	14	-	TRBV5-4	TGTGCCAGCACCCAAATCGATGGGCGTGGTGAGCAGTTCTTC	CASTQIDGRGEQFF
TRBJ2-1	-	14	-	TRBV5-4	TGTGCCAGCAGCTCGCAGGGGAGGGACAATGAGCAGTTCTTC	CASSSQGRDNEQFF
TRBJ2-5	-	15	-	TRBV4-3	TGCGCCAGCAGCCAACGTCCAGGGCTGGATGGGACCCAGTACTTC	CASSQRPGLDGTQYF
TRBJ1-1	-	12	-	TRBV10-2	TGCGCCACCCATTCAGGGCGGACTGAAGCTTTCTTT	CATHSGRTEAFF
TRBJ2-1	-	13	-	TRBV4-1	TGCGCCAGCAGCCAAGGTCCCCCCTCCGAGCAGTTCTTC	CASSQGPPSEQFF
TRBJ2-4	-	16	TRBD2	TRBV19	TGTGCCAGTAGGGAGCTAGCGGGGTTAGCCAAAAACATTCAGTACTTC	CASRELAGLAKNIQYF
TRBJ2-7	-	16	TRBD2	TRBV29-1	TGCAGCGTCTCAGAAACTAGCGGGATATTACGACGCGAGCAGTACTTC	CSVSETSGILRREQYF
TRBJ2-7	-	15	TRBD2	TRBV7-9	TGTGCCAGCAAGACGGGGACTAGCGGGGTCTACGAGCAGTACTTC	CASKTGTSGVYEQYF
TRBJ2-3	-	15	TRBD1	TRBV4-2	TGTGCCAGCAGCCAAGTGGGACAGGGCACAGATACGCAGTATTTT	CASSQVGQGTDTQYF
TRBJ1-2	-	16	TRBD1	TRBV18	TGTGCCAGCTCGCTGACCGGGACAGGGAATAACTATGGCTACACCTTC	CASSLTGTGNNYGYTF
TRBJ2-7	-	15	TRBD1	TRBV11-2	TGTGCCAGCAGCTCAGCCTGGACAGGGGGCAATGAGCAGTACTTC	CASSSAWTGGNEQYF
TRBJ2-7	-	13	-	TRBV7-3	TGTGCCAGCAGCCCGGACTTCAACTACGAGCAGTACTTC	CASSPDFNYEQYF